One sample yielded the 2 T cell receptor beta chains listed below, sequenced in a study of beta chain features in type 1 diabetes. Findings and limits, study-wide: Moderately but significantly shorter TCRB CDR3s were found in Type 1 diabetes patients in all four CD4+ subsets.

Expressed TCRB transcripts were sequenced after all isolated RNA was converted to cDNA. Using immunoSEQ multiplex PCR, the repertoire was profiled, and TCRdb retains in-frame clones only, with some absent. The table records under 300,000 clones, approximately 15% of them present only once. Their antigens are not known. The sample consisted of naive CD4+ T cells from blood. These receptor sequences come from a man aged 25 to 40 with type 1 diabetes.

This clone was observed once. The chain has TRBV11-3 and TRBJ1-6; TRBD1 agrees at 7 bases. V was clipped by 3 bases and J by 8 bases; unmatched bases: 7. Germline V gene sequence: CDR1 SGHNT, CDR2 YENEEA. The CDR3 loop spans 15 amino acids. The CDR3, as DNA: TGTGCCAGCAGCTTCCTGACAGGGTGGGATTCACCCCTCCACTTT. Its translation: CASSFLTGWDSPLHF.

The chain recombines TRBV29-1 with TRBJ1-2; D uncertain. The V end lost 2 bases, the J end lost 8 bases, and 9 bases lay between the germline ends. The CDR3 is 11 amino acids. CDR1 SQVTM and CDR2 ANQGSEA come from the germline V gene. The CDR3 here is CSVETPKGYTF. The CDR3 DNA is TGCAGCGTTGAAACGCCTAAAGGCTACACCTTC.